This is a list of T cell receptor beta chains from one sample in a study of yellow fever vaccine responses in identical twins. Each CDR3 protein is one row after TCRdb ran MiXCR on the RT-PCR reads. This sample has about 9,100 distinct CDR3 sequences; roughly 84% occur once, and the top ten carry around 1.9%. The sample here was T cells from blood (PBMCs), unsorted or a sorted subset (not recorded which), taken before or after yellow fever vaccination (not recorded which). Receptors were obtained from a woman between 18 and 29 years old who received the yellow fever vaccine. Each CDR3 is given with its conserved first and last residue. D genes are given only for firm matches. Clone size, where shown, is once, few, many, or a class for clones that have expanded.

j_call: TRBJ1-2; cdr3_length: 14; clone_size: NA; v_call: TRBV20-1; d_call: TRBD1; cdr3_nt: TGCAGTGCCCCCGACAGGGGGCGAGTCTATGGCTACACCTTC; cdr3_aa: CSAPDRGRVYGYTF
j_call: TRBJ1-1; cdr3_length: 15; clone_size: NA; v_call: TRBV7-9; d_call: NA; cdr3_nt: TGTGCCAGCAGCTTAGTAGCAGGGAAGAACACTGAAGCTTTCTTT; cdr3_aa: CASSLVAGKNTEAFF
j_call: TRBJ2-3; cdr3_length: 13; clone_size: NA; v_call: TRBV19; d_call: NA; cdr3_nt: TGTGCCAGTAGTATGGCTACCACAGATACGCAGTATTTT; cdr3_aa: CASSMATTDTQYF
j_call: TRBJ1-2; cdr3_length: 13; clone_size: few; v_call: TRBV6-1; d_call: NA; cdr3_nt: TGTGCCAGCAGCCCCGGACGGCTCTATGGCTACACCTTC; cdr3_aa: CASSPGRLYGYTF
j_call: TRBJ2-1; cdr3_length: 15; clone_size: NA; v_call: TRBV24-1; d_call: TRBD1; cdr3_nt: TGTGCCACCAGTGATGGACAGGGGGCCGGTAATGAGCAGTTCTTC; cdr3_aa: CATSDGQGAGNEQFF
j_call: TRBJ2-3; cdr3_length: 14; clone_size: NA; v_call: TRBV20-1; d_call: TRBD2; cdr3_nt: TGCAGTGCTAGAAAAGCGGGGGGCACAGATACGCAGTATTTT; cdr3_aa: CSARKAGGTDTQYF
j_call: TRBJ1-3; cdr3_length: 14; clone_size: once; v_call: TRBV18; d_call: NA; cdr3_nt: TGTGCCAGCTCCCCTGACAGTTATGGAAACACCATATATTTT; cdr3_aa: CASSPDSYGNTIYF
j_call: TRBJ1-1; cdr3_length: 12; clone_size: NA; v_call: TRBV29-1; d_call: NA; cdr3_nt: TGCAGCGTTGCGTCCCTTAGGACTGAAGCTTTCTTT; cdr3_aa: CSVASLRTEAFF
j_call: TRBJ1-1; cdr3_length: 16; clone_size: NA; v_call: TRBV10-3; d_call: TRBD1; cdr3_nt: TGTGCCATCAGTGGCTCCGGGACAGGGAGTGCAACTGAAGCTTTCTTT; cdr3_aa: CAISGSGTGSATEAFF
j_call: TRBJ2-3; cdr3_length: 11; clone_size: NA; v_call: TRBV20-1; d_call: NA; cdr3_nt: TGCAGTGCTCGAAGCACAGATACGCAGTATTTT; cdr3_aa: CSARSTDTQYF
j_call: TRBJ2-5; cdr3_length: 15; clone_size: NA; v_call: TRBV28; d_call: NA; cdr3_nt: TGTGCCAGCAGTTTAGGGCAACTACTGCAAGAGACCCAGTACTTC; cdr3_aa: CASSLGQLLQETQYF
j_call: TRBJ1-2; cdr3_length: 12; clone_size: few; v_call: TRBV2; d_call: NA; cdr3_nt: TGTGCCAGCAGTGAAGGGCGCTATGGCTACACCTTC; cdr3_aa: CASSEGRYGYTF
j_call: TRBJ2-3; cdr3_length: 15; clone_size: NA; v_call: TRBV27; d_call: NA; cdr3_nt: TGTGCCAGCAGTTTGATCCAGGGGATTACAGATACGCAGTATTTT; cdr3_aa: CASSLIQGITDTQYF
j_call: TRBJ2-7; cdr3_length: 14; clone_size: NA; v_call: TRBV5-5; d_call: NA; cdr3_nt: TGTGCCAGCAGCTTGGGACTAATCAGCTACAAGCAGTACTTC; cdr3_aa: CASSLGLISYKQYF
j_call: TRBJ1-5; cdr3_length: 14; clone_size: NA; v_call: TRBV24-1; d_call: NA; cdr3_nt: TGTGCCACCAGCCCCTCATGGAGCAATCAGCCCCAGCATTTT; cdr3_aa: CATSPSWSNQPQHF
j_call: TRBJ2-1; cdr3_length: 13; clone_size: NA; v_call: TRBV7-7; d_call: TRBD2; cdr3_nt: TGTGCCACCGAGGGGACTAGCGGGATTGAGCAGTTCTTC; cdr3_aa: CATEGTSGIEQFF
j_call: TRBJ1-2; cdr3_length: 14; clone_size: NA; v_call: TRBV12-3/TRBV12-4; d_call: NA; cdr3_nt: TGTGCCAGCACCAGCCAGGGTGGAGGCTATGGCTACACCTTC; cdr3_aa: CASTSQGGGYGYTF
j_call: TRBJ2-1; cdr3_length: 13; clone_size: NA; v_call: TRBV24-1; d_call: TRBD1; cdr3_nt: TGTGCCACCTCCAGACAGGGACGCAATGAGCAGTTCTTC; cdr3_aa: CATSRQGRNEQFF
j_call: TRBJ2-3; cdr3_length: 16; clone_size: NA; v_call: TRBV9; d_call: TRBD2; cdr3_nt: TGTGCCAGCAGCGTAGGTACTAGCGACGGCTCAGATACGCAGTATTTT; cdr3_aa: CASSVGTSDGSDTQYF
j_call: TRBJ2-3; cdr3_length: 15; clone_size: NA; v_call: TRBV15; d_call: NA; cdr3_nt: TGTGCCACCAGCAGAGATTCCCAGGGCAGCGATACGCAGTATTTT; cdr3_aa: CATSRDSQGSDTQYF
j_call: TRBJ1-2; cdr3_length: 11; clone_size: NA; v_call: TRBV20-1; d_call: NA; cdr3_nt: TGCAGTGCTAGAGGACCTTATGGCTACACCTTC; cdr3_aa: CSARGPYGYTF
j_call: TRBJ2-4; cdr3_length: 13; clone_size: NA; v_call: TRBV24-1; d_call: NA; cdr3_nt: TGTGCCACCAGTGACAGCCGAAAAAACATTCAGTACTTC; cdr3_aa: CATSDSRKNIQYF
j_call: TRBJ2-1; cdr3_length: 10; clone_size: NA; v_call: TRBV29-1; d_call: NA; cdr3_nt: TGCAGCGGTTTATACAATGAGCAGTTCTTC; cdr3_aa: CSGLYNEQFF
j_call: TRBJ2-1; cdr3_length: 15; clone_size: NA; v_call: TRBV9; d_call: TRBD2; cdr3_nt: TGTGCCAGCAGCGAGCGGGGGTGGCCCTACAATGAGCAGTTCTTC; cdr3_aa: CASSERGWPYNEQFF
j_call: TRBJ1-3; cdr3_length: 14; clone_size: NA; v_call: TRBV4-3; d_call: NA; cdr3_nt: TGCGCCAGCAGCCAAGGGGGCAGGGGAAACACCATATATTTT; cdr3_aa: CASSQGGRGNTIYF
j_call: TRBJ2-7; cdr3_length: 16; clone_size: NA; v_call: TRBV20-1; d_call: TRBD2; cdr3_nt: TGCAGTGCTAGAGATCATAACCGGCGGGAGTCCCACGAGCAGTACTTC; cdr3_aa: CSARDHNRRESHEQYF
j_call: TRBJ2-1; cdr3_length: 16; clone_size: NA; v_call: TRBV18; d_call: NA; cdr3_nt: TGTGCCAGCTCACCCCGGGACGAACCTCCCTACAATGAGCAGTTCTTC; cdr3_aa: CASSPRDEPPYNEQFF
j_call: TRBJ2-3; cdr3_length: 11; clone_size: NA; v_call: TRBV29-1; d_call: NA; cdr3_nt: TGCAGTCACAAGGTCACAGATACGCAGTATTTT; cdr3_aa: CSHKVTDTQYF
j_call: TRBJ1-1; cdr3_length: 13; clone_size: NA; v_call: TRBV29-1; d_call: NA; cdr3_nt: TGCAGCGTTGACCCAGGACTGAACACTGAAGCTTTCTTT; cdr3_aa: CSVDPGLNTEAFF
j_call: TRBJ2-3; cdr3_length: 15; clone_size: NA; v_call: TRBV5-1; d_call: TRBD2; cdr3_nt: TGCGCCAGCAGCTTGCCCAGCGGGAATCCAGATACGCAGTATTTT; cdr3_aa: CASSLPSGNPDTQYF
j_call: TRBJ1-3; cdr3_length: 14; clone_size: NA; v_call: TRBV7-2; d_call: NA; cdr3_nt: TGTGCCAGCAGTTTGGGCTCCTCTGGAAACACCATATATTTT; cdr3_aa: CASSLGSSGNTIYF
j_call: TRBJ2-3; cdr3_length: 16; clone_size: NA; v_call: TRBV12-3/TRBV12-4; d_call: NA; cdr3_nt: TGTGCCAGCAGTTTAGAAGACCCCGCGGTGTCAGATACGCAGTATTTT; cdr3_aa: CASSLEDPAVSDTQYF
j_call: TRBJ2-3; cdr3_length: 16; clone_size: NA; v_call: TRBV4-3; d_call: NA; cdr3_nt: TGCGCCAGCAGCCAAGACCCACCCGGGACCACAGATACGCAGTATTTT; cdr3_aa: CASSQDPPGTTDTQYF
j_call: TRBJ2-5; cdr3_length: 12; clone_size: NA; v_call: TRBV20-1; d_call: NA; cdr3_nt: TGCAGTGCTGACAACCTCCAAGAGACCCAGTACTTC; cdr3_aa: CSADNLQETQYF
j_call: TRBJ1-1; cdr3_length: 16; clone_size: NA; v_call: TRBV11-1; d_call: TRBD1; cdr3_nt: TGTGCCAGCAGCACCCAACAGGGGGACCGCGACACTGAAGCTTTCTTT; cdr3_aa: CASSTQQGDRDTEAFF
j_call: TRBJ2-7; cdr3_length: 14; clone_size: NA; v_call: TRBV11-1; d_call: TRBD1; cdr3_nt: TGTGCCAGCAGCGCCACAGGGGATACCTACGAGCAGTACTTC; cdr3_aa: CASSATGDTYEQYF
j_call: TRBJ1-1; cdr3_length: 13; clone_size: once; v_call: TRBV10-1; d_call: NA; cdr3_nt: TGCGCCACAAGAAGAGGCTTGGACACTGAAGCTTTCTTT; cdr3_aa: CATRRGLDTEAFF
j_call: TRBJ2-1; cdr3_length: 15; clone_size: NA; v_call: TRBV27; d_call: NA; cdr3_nt: TGTGCCAGCAGCCGCTCCGGCGGGTCTTACAATGAGCAGTTCTTC; cdr3_aa: CASSRSGGSYNEQFF
j_call: TRBJ2-4; cdr3_length: 14; clone_size: NA; v_call: TRBV10-1; d_call: NA; cdr3_nt: TGCGCCAGCAGCCCGGACGGGGCCAAAAACATTCAGTACTTC; cdr3_aa: CASSPDGAKNIQYF
j_call: TRBJ2-7; cdr3_length: 15; clone_size: NA; v_call: TRBV7-6; d_call: TRBD1; cdr3_nt: TGTGCCAGCAGCTTAGAGGACAGGGGGCGTTACGAGCAGTACTTC; cdr3_aa: CASSLEDRGRYEQYF